This T cell receptor beta chain was profiled in a study of control samples from healthy donors and cancer patients. The ends were cut back, 3 bases at V and 4 bases at J, with 6 bases in the middle. Germline CDR1 reads DFQATT; CDR2 reads SNEGSKA (reference sequence). The CDR3 has 11 residues. Assay used: immunoSEQ multiplex PCR; TCRdb lists only in-frame clones, some missing. Of 150,000 to 180,000 clones in the sample, approximately 94% were seen once. This sequence originates from a man in his forties in good health. Source material: blood. This sequence joins TRBV20-1 and TRBJ1-1, with D hard to call. CDR3 protein: CSASKTTEAFF. The CDR3, as DNA: TGCAGTGCTAGCAAGACCACTGAAGCTTTCTTT.